Presented here are 4 T cell receptor beta chains from one specimen sequenced in a study of CD8 T cells in ankylosing spondylitis. One entry per CDR3 protein, called by TCRdb with MiXCR from the 5' RACE reads. The sample lists some 140,000 distinct CDR3 sequences, 7% to 8% occurring once. Material for sequencing was blood, either unsorted or a sorted T cell fraction (not recorded which). The receptor source for this set is a female donor with ankylosing spondylitis or in good health (not recorded which).

This clonotype was seen at least ten times. V and J are TRBV5-1 and TRBJ1-3; 7 nucleotides agree with TRBD1. Unmatched junction bases numbered 3, after V lost 0 bases and J lost 0 bases. The CDR3 covers 16 residues. Germline lookup yields CDR1 SGHRS and CDR2 YFSETQ. CDR3 coding DNA: TGCGCCAGCAGCTTGGAAGGACAGGCCTCTGGAAACACCATATATTTT. Translated: CASSLEGQASGNTIYF.

The chain's CDR3 is CASSLIDTEAFF. The DNA of the CDR3 is TGTGCCAGCTCTCTAATAGACACTGAAGCTTTCTTT. The chain employs TRBV18 and TRBJ1-1; D not resolved. The germline V and J ends were trimmed by 6 bases and 3 bases, with 8 bases remaining between them. The CDR3 spans 12 residues. CDR1 is KGHSH and CDR2 is LQKENI in the germline V gene.

This clonotype was detected ten times or more. The chain's CDR3 is CASSQVGVPMNTEAFF. For the CDR3, the DNA is TGTGCCAGCAGCCAAGTTGGGGTACCCATGAACACTGAAGCTTTCTTT. The chain is built from TRBV3-1 and TRBJ1-1; D is uncertain. The CDR3 has 16 amino acids. Germline CDR1 is LGHDT and CDR2 is YNNKEL (reference sequence). V lost 1 base and J 0 bases, leaving 12 bases between the germline ends.

There are many counts of this clonotype. The CDR3 here is CASSLGGSRDTEAFF. DNA for the CDR3: TGTGCCAGCAGTCTGGGAGGGTCGAGGGACACTGAAGCTTTCTTT. The chain employs TRBV5-4 and TRBJ1-1; no reliable D call. The CDR3 runs 15 residues. V lost 5 bases, J lost 3 bases, and 17 bases lay in between. CDR1 is SGHNT and CDR2 is YYREEE in the germline V gene (reference sequence).